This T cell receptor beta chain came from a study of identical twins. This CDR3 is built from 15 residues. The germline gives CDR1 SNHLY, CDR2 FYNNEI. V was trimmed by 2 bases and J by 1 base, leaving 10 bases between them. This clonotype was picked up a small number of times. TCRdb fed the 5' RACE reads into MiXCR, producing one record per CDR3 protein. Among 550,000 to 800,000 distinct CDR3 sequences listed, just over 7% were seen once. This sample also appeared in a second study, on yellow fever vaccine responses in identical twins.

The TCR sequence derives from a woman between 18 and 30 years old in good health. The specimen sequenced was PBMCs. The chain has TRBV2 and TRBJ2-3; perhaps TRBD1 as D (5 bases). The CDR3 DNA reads TGTGCCAGCAGTGAATCAGGGATCGGCACAGATACGCAGTATTTT. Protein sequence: CASSESGIGTDTQYF. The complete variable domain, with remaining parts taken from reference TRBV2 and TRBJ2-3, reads EPEVTQTPSHQVTQMGQEVILRCVPISNHLYFYWYRQILGQKVEFLVSFYNNEISEKSEIFDDQFSVERPDGSNFTLKIRSTKLEDSAMYFCASSESGIGTDTQYFGPGTRLTVL.